This T cell receptor beta chain is from a study of T cell responses to AZD1222 COVID-19 vaccine. Overall study: Researchers grouped second doses given at about 4 or about 12 weeks into one pool. Study conclusions and caveats: There were repertoire samples only from the period after the peak T cell response.

With respect to this clone: Its antigen is undetermined.

CDR3 length: 14 amino acids. V dropped 6 bases and J dropped 6 bases, with 14 bases sitting between them. The V gene's germline CDR1 is WSHSY and CDR2 SAAADI. Profiled with immunoSEQ multiplex PCR; TCRdb holds only in-frame clones, not every one. Of under 150,000 clones in the sample, 80% to 95% were seen once. The input for sequencing was peripheral blood, taken on day 0 of AZD1222 vaccination. This sequence was found in an adult in good health. This chain joins TRBV10-2 and TRBJ1-4, with a possible D match to TRBD1 (6 bases). CDR3 loop: CASREGHLDEKLFF. The DNA for the CDR3 is TGCGCCAGCAGGGAGGGACATTTGGATGAAAAACTGTTTTTT.